This T cell receptor (beta chain) was captured in a study of blood T cell repertoires in COVID-19. Study in general: Samples taken during acute and convalescent COVID-19 were collected in the United States, Italy and Spain. T cells, B-cell-depleted T cells, or PBMCs provided the cDNA or gDNA that served as material.

Generated by immunoSEQ multiplex PCR, the TCRdb table keeps only in-frame clones and is missing some. Of about 430,000 clones listed, over 75% are singletons. The CDR3 has 14 residues. Germline V gene data show CDR1 as MNHEY and CDR2 as SMNVEV (reference sequence). J was trimmed by 6 bases and V by 8 bases; bases with no gene match: 7. The participants were between about 18 and 90 years old and came from fewer than 25 US areas. The study assigned cohorts using participant-reported clinical history. This receptor was identified in a man aged 25 to 45 who had recovered from COVID-19. The V call is TRBV27, the J call TRBJ2-2; 9 bases line up with TRBD1. What was sequenced was PBMCs or T cells enriched from blood (not recorded which). CDR3 bases: TGTGCCAGCTCGACAGGGGGATGGGCCGGGGAGCTGTTTTTT. Its translation is CASSTGGWAGELFF.